These 2 T cell receptor beta chains came from one sample sequenced in a study of T cells expressing NK-cell markers. No DNA is given; TCRdb re-called the 5' RACE reads and lists each CDR3 protein once. The table gives 20,000 to 25,000 distinct CDR3 sequences; the top ten clones make up approximately 53% of it. The sequencing input was blood T cells: a sorted CD56 or NKG2C T cell subset, CD4+ or CD8+ T cells, or bulk PBMC T cells (not recorded which). The receptors originated from a man aged 18 to 69 in good health.

V and J are TRBV7-2 and TRBJ2-3; TCRdb returns TRBD2, unconfirmable since there is no DNA. The germline gives CDR1 SGHTA, CDR2 FQGNSA. The CDR3 covers 15 residues. This CDR3 reads CASSFGPSEADTQYF. The whole variable domain, remainder taken from reference TRBV7-2 and TRBJ2-3, is GAGVSQSPSNKVTEKGKDVELRCDPISGHTALYWYRQSLGQGLEFLIYFQGNSAPDKSGLPSDRFSAERTGGSVSTLTIQRTQQEDSAVYLCASSFGPSEADTQYFGPGTRLTVL.

The chain couples TRBV20-1 to TRBJ2-1; TCRdb's assignment of TRBD1 cannot be checked, as there is no DNA. The CDR3 loop spans 16 amino acids. CDR1 and CDR2 from the germline V gene are DFQATT and SNEGSKA (reference sequence). CDR3 residues: CSASFSPRRQPYEQFF.